This TCR beta chain stems from a study of blood T cell repertoires in COVID-19. About the research overall: Donors in the United States, Italy and Spain gave samples during acute or convalescent COVID-19. The analysed material was cDNA or gDNA that came from T cells, B-cell-depleted T cells, or PBMCs.

Germline-derived CDR1 and CDR2 are SQVTM and ANQGSEA. V was pared by 6 bases and J by 4 bases, with 10 bases between. The CDR3 covers 12 residues. Measured with immunoSEQ multiplex PCR; TCRdb has only the in-frame clones, and not every one. The table includes 200,000 or so clones, approximately 80% detected once. This TCR came from a woman of 80 years or more with acute or convalescent COVID-19. V and J are TRBV29-1 and TRBJ2-1; D gene uncertain. Sequenced input: peripheral blood. The CDR3: CSVETRYNEQFF. The CDR3 DNA follows: TGCAGCGTGGAAACAAGATACAATGAGCAGTTCTTC.